These 27 T cell receptor beta chains were sequenced from one sample in a study of blood T cells in healthy people across ages. Then a second PCR, running roughly 7 to 11 cycles, was carried out with a sample-barcoded 5' primer and a J-beta primer mix. TCRdb recomputed calls from the 5' RACE reads with MiXCR, one row per CDR3 protein. Of around 1,600,000 distinct CDR3 sequences in the sample, roughly 43% were seen once. Input material: blood. The receptors come from a woman aged 18-29 years in good health.

Turning to this clonotype: The germline gene is not matched at one end of the junction; a read error may be the cause. This sequence joins TRBV27 and TRBJ2-1; weak D call: TRBD1 (6 bases). The CDR3 extends over 13 amino acids. Looked up from germline, CDR1 is MNHEY and CDR2 is SMNVEV (reference sequence). The CDR3 DNA is TGTGCCGGCAGGAGGACAGATTACAATGAGCAGTTCTTC. Protein: CAGRRTDYNEQFF.

J is TRBJ2-1 and V is TRBV20-1, with D perhaps given as TRBD1 or TRBD2 (6 bases each). The CDR3 has 13 residues. V lost 0 bases to trimming and J lost 6 bases, with 9 bases between them. Germline lookup yields CDR1 DFQATT and CDR2 SNEGSKA (reference sequence). CDR3 coding DNA: TGCAGTGCTAGAGAAGGGGGGTTCAATGAGCAGTTCTTC. It encodes CSAREGGFNEQFF.

V and J are TRBV6-2 or TRBV6-3 and TRBJ2-7; D is unresolved. The CDR3 covers 15 residues. The V end was cut by 7 bases, the J end by 4 bases, with 20 bases between. CDR1 and CDR2 (germline): MNHEY, SVGEGT. In DNA form, the CDR3 reads TGTGCCAGCACCGATCGGTTCCGCGAACGTTACGAGCAGTACTTC. Its translation is CASTDRFRERYEQYF.

The chain joins TRBV4-3 to TRBJ1-4, with D perhaps matching TRBD1 (5 bases). Trimming took 3 bases from V and 8 from J, leaving 10 bases between them. Looked up from germline, CDR1 is LGHNA and CDR2 is YSLEER. The CDR3 spans 13 residues. The CDR3 sequence: CASSQGGREKLFF. In DNA, the CDR3 is TGCGCCAGCAGCCAGGGGGGGAGAGAAAAACTGTTTTTT.

This clonotype has only a few counts. The CDR3 region is CASSLWTGARVTNEQFF. The CDR3 DNA is TGTGCCAGCAGCCTCTGGACAGGAGCAAGAGTTACCAATGAGCAGTTCTTC. J is TRBJ2-1 and V is TRBV7-9; TRBD1 matches at 7 bases. The ends lost 5 bases at V and 6 bases at J; junction bases unmatched: 16. The germline V gene has CDR1 SEHNR and CDR2 FQNEAQ (reference sequence). CDR3 length: 17 residues.

This chain joins TRBV5-1 and TRBJ2-5, with D possibly being TRBD2 (5 bases). V was pared by 4 bases and J by 4 bases, with 11 bases between. The germline gives CDR1 SGHRS, CDR2 YFSETQ. CDR3 size: 13 residues. CDR3 in amino acids: CASSIGNRETQYF. The CDR3, as DNA: TGCGCCAGCAGCATCGGGAACCGAGAGACCCAGTACTTC.

The rearrangement uses TRBV12-3 or TRBV12-4 and TRBJ1-6; D possibly corresponds to TRBD1 (5 bases). The V gene lost 3 bases and the J gene lost 0 bases, with 12 bases spanning the gap. The CDR3 totals 17 residues. CDR3 DNA sequence: TGTGCCAGCAGTTTCGGGACCTCACGCTCCTATAATTCACCCCTCCACTTT. Translation gives CASSFGTSRSYNSPLHF.

The chain employs TRBV28 and TRBJ1-4; 10 bases align to TRBD1. Germline trimming cut 5 bases from V and 8 bases from J; bases unmatched to any gene: 8. Per the germline V gene, CDR1 is MDHEN and CDR2 is SYDVKM. This CDR3 contains 15 residues. The CDR3 DNA reads as TGTGCCAGCAGTCTTCCGGGGACAGGGGTGGAAAAACTGTTTTTT. Protein product: CASSLPGTGVEKLFF.

V and J are TRBV12-5 and TRBJ1-2, with unresolved D. This CDR3 has 15 amino acids. V was shortened by 6 bases and J by 3 bases, with 17 bases between the two germline ends. The germline gives CDR1 LGHNT, CDR2 FRNRAP. The CDR3 DNA sequence: TGTGCTAGTGGACAAAAACAAGGATTACACTATGGCTACACCTTC. Translated, it gives CASGQKQGLHYGYTF. Combining the CDR3 with reference TRBV12-5 and TRBJ1-2 gives the whole variable domain DARVTQTPRHKVTEMGQEVTMRCQPILGHNTVFWYRQTMMQGLELLAYFRNRAPLDDSGMPKDRFSAEMPDATLATLKIQPSEPRDSAVYFCASGQKQGLHYGYTFGSGTRLTVV.

The chain is built from TRBV14 and TRBJ2-7; D remains ambiguous. This CDR3 region has 15 residues. Trimming cost V 4 bases and J 2 bases, with 15 bases left between them. Germline lookup yields CDR1 SGHDN and CDR2 FVKESK. CDR3 region: CASSLKGSSAYEQYF. CDR3 in DNA: TGTGCCAGCAGCCTCAAGGGCTCTAGTGCCTACGAGCAGTACTTC.

The genes are TRBV20-1 and TRBJ1-4; D is ambiguous. V gave up 3 bases and J gave up 4 bases, with 12 bases separating them. CDR1 is DFQATT, CDR2 SNEGSKA, per germline (reference sequence). CDR3 length: 14 amino acids. The DNA for the CDR3 is TGCAGTGCTAGCGCGGACGGGGTTAATGAAAAACTGTTTTTT. It specifies CSASADGVNEKLFF.

The chain joins TRBV18 to TRBJ1-2; the D is unclear. CDR1 and CDR2 from the germline V gene are KGHSH and LQKENI. The CDR3 totals 12 residues. With 0 bases removed from V and 8 bases from J, the gap between germline ends came to 7 bases. CDR3 DNA sequence: TGTGCCAGCTCACCACCGACCGGAGGCTACACCTTC. Amino acid sequence: CASSPPTGGYTF.

The sample holds one count of this clonotype. The chain uses TRBV27 and TRBJ1-1; tentatively, D is TRBD1 (6 bases). Germline values: CDR1 MNHEY, CDR2 SMNVEV (reference sequence). The CDR3 has 14 amino acids. Trimming cost V 6 bases and J 4 bases, with 15 bases left between them. The CDR3 loop reads CASRPFLRGTEAFF. The CDR3 DNA sequence: TGTGCCAGCAGACCATTCCTCAGGGGCACTGAAGCTTTCTTT.

The rearrangement links TRBV7-2 to TRBJ2-5; TRBD2 aligns across 10 bases. The J call is uncertain, as TRBJ2-1 better fits the DNA end. The CDR3 loop spans 18 amino acids. The germline V gene has CDR1 SGHTA and CDR2 FQGNSA. This chain's CDR3 is CASSFRQGSGRYQETQFF. CDR3 DNA: TGTGCCAGCAGCTTTCGACAAGGTAGCGGGAGGTACCAAGAGACCCAGTTCTTC.

This chain links TRBV20-1 with TRBJ2-2, with D possibly TRBD2 on 6 matching bases. The length of the CDR3 is 12 residues. V was shortened by 5 bases and J by 6 bases, with 10 bases between the two germline ends. Germline V lookup: CDR1 DFQATT, CDR2 SNEGSKA (reference sequence). CDR3 in amino acids: CSAQTSPGELFF. CDR3 bases: TGCAGTGCTCAAACTAGCCCCGGGGAGCTGTTTTTT.

A remark on this clonotype: The junction differs from germline at one of its ends, possibly a read error. The V gene is TRBV12-3 or TRBV12-4, the J gene TRBJ2-5, with 10 bases aligning to TRBD2. The CDR3 totals 14 residues. The CDR3 region is CANSGTSAHNEQYF. The CDR3 bases are TGTGCCAACAGTGGGACTAGCGCCCACAATGAGCAGTACTTT.

The rearrangement links TRBV7-9 to TRBJ1-5; D might be TRBD1 (6 bases). Germline loops: CDR1 SEHNR, CDR2 FQNEAQ (reference sequence). Between the trimmed V and J ends, which lost 5 bases and 5 bases, there was a span of 16 bases. This CDR3 comprises 15 residues. Here the CDR3 reads CASSDNTGLDQPQHF. The CDR3 bases are TGTGCCAGCAGCGACAATACAGGGTTGGATCAGCCCCAGCATTTT.

In this sample, this clonotype turned up once. A much larger clone differs by one base, so this may be a read error. V gene TRBV6-2 or TRBV6-3 combines with J gene TRBJ2-1; D may match TRBD1 or TRBD2 (5 bases each). The germline V gene has CDR1 MNHEY and CDR2 SVGEGT. This CDR3 spans 13 amino acids. Trimming took 6 bases from V and 5 from J, leaving 11 bases between them. The CDR3 DNA reads as TGTGCCAGCAGCAGGGACGGGCACAATGAGCAGTTCTTC. Translation gives CASSRDGHNEQFF.

This clonotype was counted a few times. The V call is TRBV7-8, the J call TRBJ1-4, with no clear D. The V end was cut by 0 bases, the J end by 7 bases, with 15 bases between. The CDR3 loop spans 16 amino acids. CDR1 and CDR2 from the germline V gene are SGHVS and FQNEAQ. The CDR3 protein is CASSLALTGPGEKLFF. The CDR3 DNA sequence: TGTGCCAGCAGCTTAGCGCTCACCGGGCCCGGTGAAAAACTGTTTTTT.

This clonotype occurred a few times. J is TRBJ2-1 and V is TRBV20-1; TRBD2 matches at 11 bases. Germline loops: CDR1 DFQATT, CDR2 SNEGSKA (reference sequence). The CDR3 contains 15 residues. Trimming took 1 base from V and 7 from J; bases not matched to a gene: 6. The CDR3 here is CSARGDSGGANEQFF. The DNA of the CDR3 is TGCAGTGCTAGAGGAGATAGCGGGGGGGCAAATGAGCAGTTCTTC.

The V and J genes are TRBV6-2 or TRBV6-3 and TRBJ2-5; 12 nucleotides line up with TRBD1. Looked up from germline, CDR1 is MNHEY and CDR2 is SVGEGT. The CDR3 covers 16 residues. Trimming took 2 bases from V and 4 from J; bases not matched to a gene: 5. As DNA, the CDR3 is TGTGCCAGCAGTTACCCGGGACAGGGGGCCTTAGAGACCCAGTACTTC. Its translation is CASSYPGQGALETQYF.

The chain couples TRBV7-9 to TRBJ1-2; D unclear. V shed 5 bases and J shed 4 bases, with 11 bases lying between them. Germline-derived CDR1 and CDR2 are SEHNR and FQNEAQ (reference sequence). This CDR3 contains 13 residues. The CDR3 DNA reads as TGTGCCAGCAGCGTGGTCAGTTTCTATGGCTACACCTTC. Translation: CASSVVSFYGYTF. Full variable domain (rest looked up from reference TRBV7-9 and TRBJ1-2): DTGVSQNPRHKITKRGQNVTFRCDPISEHNRLYWYRQTLGQGPEFLTYFQNEAQLEKSRLLSDRFSAERPKGSFSTLEIQRTEQGDSAMYLCASSVVSFYGYTFGSGTRLTVV.

This clonotype was seen only a few times. The V call is TRBV20-1, the J call TRBJ1-1; D gene ambiguous. V was pared by 4 bases and J by 2 bases, with 8 bases between. This CDR3 has 12 residues. Germline CDR1 DFQATT, CDR2 SNEGSKA (reference sequence). The CDR3, as DNA: TGCAGTGCTAAGGGCCTAAACACTGAAGCTTTCTTT. Translating it yields CSAKGLNTEAFF.

This clonotype has only one observation. The rearrangement joins TRBV9 to TRBJ1-3; 7 bases fit TRBD1. CDR3 length: 14 amino acids. Trimming took 0 bases from V and 8 from J; bases not matched to a gene: 5. CDR1 and CDR2 (germline): SGDLS, YYNGEE. This CDR3 is CASSVGQGGDTIYF. CDR3 nucleotide sequence: TGTGCCAGCAGCGTAGGACAGGGAGGGGACACCATATATTTT.

On this clonotype: Germline is not matched at one junction end, which may reflect a read error. The chain has TRBV11-2 and TRBJ2-2, with D tentatively TRBD1 or TRBD2 (5 bases each). The CDR3 has 16 amino acids. The V gene's germline CDR1 is SGHAT and CDR2 FQNNGV. CDR3 sequence (DNA): TGTGCCGGCAGCTTAGAGGGGCTGAGATTCACCGGGGAGCTGTTTTTT. As protein: CAGSLEGLRFTGELFF.

The CDR3 region is CAWGTGGVGYTF. As DNA, the CDR3 is TGTGCCTGGGGGACAGGGGGCGTTGGCTACACCTTC. V gene TRBV30 combines with J gene TRBJ1-2; 12 bases match TRBD1. Looked up from germline, CDR1 is GTSNPN and CDR2 is SVGIG (reference sequence). The V and J ends lost 5 bases and 7 bases, in that order; junction bases with no gene match: 2. CDR3 length: 12 amino acids.

This clonotype was seen more than once but under ten times. This chain joins TRBV7-3 and TRBJ2-1, with 11 bases aligning to TRBD2. CDR3 length equals 15 residues. V shed 5 bases and J 8 bases; nucleotides not matched to a gene: 8. Germline V gene sequence: CDR1 SGHTA, CDR2 FQGTGA. The CDR3 reads CASSQGISGRDEQFF. The CDR3 coding sequence is TGTGCCAGCAGCCAGGGGATTAGCGGGAGGGATGAGCAGTTCTTC.